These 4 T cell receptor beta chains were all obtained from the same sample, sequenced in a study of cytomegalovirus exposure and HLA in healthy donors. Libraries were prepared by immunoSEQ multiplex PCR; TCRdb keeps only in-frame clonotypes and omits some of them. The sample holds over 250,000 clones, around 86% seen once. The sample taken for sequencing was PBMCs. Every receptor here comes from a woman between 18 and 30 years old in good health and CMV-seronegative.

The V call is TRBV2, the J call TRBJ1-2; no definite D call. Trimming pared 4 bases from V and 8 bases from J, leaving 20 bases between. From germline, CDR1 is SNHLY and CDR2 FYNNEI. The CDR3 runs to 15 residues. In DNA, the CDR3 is TGTGCCAGCAGTGCGGTGGCAGACCAGCCGAGGGGCTACACCTTC. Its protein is CASSAVADQPRGYTF.

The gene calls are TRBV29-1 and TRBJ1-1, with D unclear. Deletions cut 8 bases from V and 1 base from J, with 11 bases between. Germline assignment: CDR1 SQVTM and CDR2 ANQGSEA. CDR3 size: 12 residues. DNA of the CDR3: TGCAGCCTCCGCTCGGGGAACACTGAAGCTTTCTTT. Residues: CSLRSGNTEAFF.

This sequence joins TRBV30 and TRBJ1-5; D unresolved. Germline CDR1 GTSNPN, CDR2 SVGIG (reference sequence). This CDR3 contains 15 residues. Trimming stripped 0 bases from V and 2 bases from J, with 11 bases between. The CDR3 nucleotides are TGTGCCTGGAGTGTCAAAAGGCGGGGCAATCAGCCCCAGCATTTT. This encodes CAWSVKRRGNQPQHF.

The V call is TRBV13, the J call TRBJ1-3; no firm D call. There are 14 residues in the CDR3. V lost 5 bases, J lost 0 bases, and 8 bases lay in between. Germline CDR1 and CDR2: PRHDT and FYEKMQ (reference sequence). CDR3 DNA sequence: TGTGCCAGCAGCCCTACCGGCTCTGGAAACACCATATATTTT. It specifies CASSPTGSGNTIYF.